The rows below give T cell receptor beta chains drawn from one sample of a study of T cell repertoires in cytomegalovirus infection. TCRdb processed the reads anew with MiXCR; each CDR3 protein has one entry. Among under 200,000 distinct CDR3 sequences listed, roughly 9% were seen once. The sequenced material came from PBMCs. These receptor sequences come from a human donor in good health (CMV status not recorded). Some clones in this sample may be carry-over from other donors' samples. CDR3s include the opening cysteine and the closing phenylalanine or tryptophan. Rows give clone size only sometimes, using once, few, many, or a class for an expanded clone.

v_gene,abundance,j_gene,CDR3aa
TRBV6-2/TRBV6-3,.,TRBJ2-1,CASSFGLAGGQGLNEQFF
TRBV12-3/TRBV12-4,many,TRBJ2-5,CASSIRTSGGRETQYF
TRBV7-2,many,TRBJ2-7,CASSFRREPNEQYF
TRBV29-1,.,TRBJ2-7,CSVRREQEYF
TRBV12-3/TRBV12-4,few,TRBJ2-7,CASRDSRDRSYEQYF
TRBV6-8,.,TRBJ2-3,CASSYQPGKRRDTQYF
TRBV28,many,TRBJ2-7,CASSLGTSGTDEQYF
TRBV20-1,.,TRBJ1-3,CSASTLAQGVGNTIYF
TRBV28,many,TRBJ2-5,CASNLLGQIQETQYF
TRBV7-2,many,TRBJ2-7,CASSLRAASYEQYF